Sequencing of this T cell receptor (beta chain) was carried out in a study of T cells after yellow fever vaccination. Each CDR3 protein gets one entry after TCRdb re-called the 5' RACE reads with MiXCR. Among about 120,000 distinct CDR3 sequences listed, roughly 7.2% were seen once. There are many counts of this clonotype. Trimming removed 8 bases from V and 3 bases from J, with 18 bases in between. The CDR3 is made up of 15 amino acids. Per the germline V gene, CDR1 is WSHSY and CDR2 is SAAADI. The V call is TRBV10-2, the J call TRBJ2-3; possible D gene TRBD1, 5 bases. This receptor was taken from a man between 18 and 29 years old who received the YFV17D yellow fever vaccine. The starting material was CD4+ T cells sorted from PBMCs, obtained roughly seven weeks after the first yellow fever vaccination. The CDR3 loop is CASRTKGKGTDTQYF. The CDR3 nucleotides read TGCGCCAGCCGAACAAAGGGGAAAGGGACAGATACGCAGTATTTT.